The 5 T cell receptor beta chains presented below share a single source sample, sequenced in a study of blood T cells in healthy people across ages. Combining a sample-barcoded 5' primer with a J-beta primer mix, a second PCR ran for 7 to 11 cycles. MiXCR, run by TCRdb on the 5' RACE reads, gives a single entry per CDR3 protein. Of approximately 1,000,000 distinct CDR3 sequences listed, around 45% are singletons. The specimen was blood. The source is a woman aged 55-69 years in good health.

This clonotype was observed many times. V and J are TRBV10-3 and TRBJ1-2; D remains ambiguous. V lost 1 base and J 6 bases, leaving 6 bases between the germline ends. The CDR3 contains 12 residues. Germline CDR1 is ENHRY and CDR2 is SYGVKD. The CDR3 coding sequence is TGTGCCATCAGTGAGTGGGGTGATGGCTACACCTTC. Its protein product is CAISEWGDGYTF.

The chain uses TRBV12-3 or TRBV12-4 and TRBJ2-1, with 10 bases matching TRBD1. V lost 6 bases, J lost 3 bases, and 5 bases stayed unmatched. The CDR3 extends over 15 amino acids. This CDR3 is CASSSGTGVYNEQFF. The CDR3 region has the DNA TGTGCCAGCAGCTCCGGGACAGGGGTCTACAATGAGCAGTTCTTC.

In this sample, this clonotype turned up a few times. The chain combines TRBV14 with TRBJ2-5, with D perhaps TRBD2 (6 bases). Germline V gene data show CDR1 as SGHDN and CDR2 as FVKESK. Trimming shortened V by 3 bases and J by 5 bases, and 13 bases separated the two germline ends. There are 14 residues in the CDR3. Written as DNA, the CDR3 is TGTGCCAGCAGCCAGGGTCGGGGGACCGAGACCCAGTACTTC. As protein: CASSQGRGTETQYF.

This clonotype appeared a few times. J is TRBJ2-1 and V is TRBV5-1, with D possibly matching TRBD2 (5 bases). The V end lost 0 bases, the J end lost 4 bases, and 11 bases lay between the germline ends. The CDR3 loop spans 15 amino acids. The V gene's germline CDR1 is SGHRS and CDR2 YFSETQ. The CDR3 sequence: CASSLEAADYNEQFF. The CDR3 nucleotides read TGCGCCAGCAGCTTGGAGGCAGCGGATTACAATGAGCAGTTCTTC.

The table lists this clonotype with a few counts. The chain has TRBV28 and TRBJ1-2, with a possible D match to TRBD1 (6 bases). From germline, CDR1 is MDHEN and CDR2 SYDVKM. The ends were cut back, 3 bases at V and 0 bases at J, with 20 bases in the middle. CDR3 length equals 18 residues. CDR3 coding DNA: TGTGCCAGCAGTTTCCCTCCAGGGGCAAGACTGGCTAACTATGGCTACACCTTC. This codes for CASSFPPGARLANYGYTF.